This TCR beta chain was identified in a study of shared clonotypes between healthy human individuals. General study findings and limits: Shared across a few donors were roughly 5.3% of the naive CD4 clonotypes.

A remark on this clone: Its target is unknown.

Germline-derived CDR1 and CDR2 are SGHAT and FQNNGV. V gave up 4 bases and J gave up 2 bases, with 9 bases separating them. CDR3 size: 13 residues. The DNA input per sorted-subset replicate PCR was roughly 0.2 ug, corresponding to tens of thousands of T cell genomes. Generated by immunoSEQ multiplex PCR, the TCRdb table keeps only in-frame clones and is missing some. The sample holds about 380,000 clones; 95% to 97% are singletons and the top ten take 0.32%. Specimen: memory CD8+ T cells sorted from blood. Indicated subset: CD45RO+ cells pooled with CCR7-negative TemRA cells. V and J are TRBV11-2 and TRBJ2-7; D could derive from TRBD1 or TRBD2 (5 bases each). This clonotype was sampled from a man between 25 and 39 years old in good health. The CDR3 reads CASSSGRTYEQYF. CDR3 nucleotides: TGTGCCAGCAGCTCGGGACGGACCTACGAGCAGTACTTC.